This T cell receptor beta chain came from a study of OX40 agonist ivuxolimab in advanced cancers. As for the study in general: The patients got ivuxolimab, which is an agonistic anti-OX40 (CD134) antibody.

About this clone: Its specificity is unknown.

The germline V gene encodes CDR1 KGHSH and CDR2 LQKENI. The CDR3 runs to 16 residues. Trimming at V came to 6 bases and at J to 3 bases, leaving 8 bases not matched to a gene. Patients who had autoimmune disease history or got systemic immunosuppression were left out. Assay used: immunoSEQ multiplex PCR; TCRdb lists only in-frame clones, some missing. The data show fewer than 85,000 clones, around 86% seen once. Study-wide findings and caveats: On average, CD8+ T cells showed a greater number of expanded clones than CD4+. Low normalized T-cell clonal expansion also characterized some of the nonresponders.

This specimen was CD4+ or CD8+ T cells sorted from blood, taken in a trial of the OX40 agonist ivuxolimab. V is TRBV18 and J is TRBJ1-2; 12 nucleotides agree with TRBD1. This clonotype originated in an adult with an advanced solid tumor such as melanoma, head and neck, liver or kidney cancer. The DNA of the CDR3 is TGTGCCAGCTCGCCGGGGGGACAGGGGGCTTACTATGGCTACACCTTC. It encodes CASSPGGQGAYYGYTF.